The clone carrying this T cell receptor beta chain was seen at least ten times. Amplified TCR beta CDR3 regions came from RNA transcripts. First-round RT-PCR of the TCR CDR3 relied on the HTBI primer set. MiXCR was run by TCRdb on the multiplex PCR reads, yielding one entry per CDR3 protein. The table shows about 360,000 distinct CDR3 sequences, with 13% occurring only once. This CDR3 is 12 amino acids long. Germline assignment: CDR1 MNHEY and CDR2 SVGEGT. The germline V and J ends were trimmed by 4 bases and 6 bases, with 10 bases remaining between them. The sample belongs to a study of T cells in Graves' hyperthyroidism and ophthalmopathy.

The chain employs TRBV6-2 or TRBV6-3 and TRBJ2-7; tentatively, D is TRBD2 (5 bases). Sequenced material: blood. The source is a man in his thirties or forties with Graves' hyperthyroidism that later progressed to Graves' ophthalmopathy. The CDR3 region has the DNA TGTGCCAGCAGTTCCGAAGCGGCCGAGCAGTACTTC. Protein product: CASSSEAAEQYF.